Given below is one TCR beta chain in context. TCRdb's copy holds only in-frame clones and misses some; the assay was immunoSEQ multiplex PCR. The sample has about 5,600 clones, around 82% seen once. These data originate in a study of tumor T cells in aggressive B-cell lymphoma. Trimming removed 1 base from V and 14 bases from J; junction bases left unmatched: 8. The CDR3 consists of 14 residues. Germline V gene data show CDR1 as MGHRA and CDR2 as YSYEKL. This clonotype originated in an adult with diffuse large B cell lymphoma. The rearrangement joins TRBV4-1 to TRBJ1-6; 7 positions match TRBD1. The sample consisted of tumor tissue. The DNA of the CDR3 is TGCGCCAGCAGCCAAGGACAGGGCGATGGGGCCCTCCACTTT. Translating it yields CASSQGQGDGALHF.